This TCR beta chain was obtained from a study of shared clonotypes between healthy human individuals. In the study overall: CD4 naive and CD4 memory each took three plates per donor, while CD8 naive took two and CD8 memory one.

Germline lookup yields CDR1 MNHEY and CDR2 SMNVEV (reference sequence). The CDR3 has 14 amino acids. V lost 2 bases and J lost 4, with 11 bases in between. The data were produced by immunoSEQ multiplex PCR, yet TCRdb's version contains in-frame clones alone and is incomplete. The sample has under 300,000 clones; just over 65% are singletons. The source material was memory CD4+ T cells sorted from blood. Subset noted: CD45RA-negative fraction. The genes are TRBV27 and TRBJ1-1; D remains ambiguous. The sequence came from a man younger than 40 in good health. The CDR3 DNA is TGTGCCAGCAGTTTAGGACGGAGGAGCACTGAAGCTTTCTTT. This encodes CASSLGRRSTEAFF.